This T cell receptor (beta chain) derives from a study of blood T cell repertoires in COVID-19. Study information: The origin of the acute and convalescent COVID-19 samples was the United States, Italy and Spain.

The assay was immunoSEQ multiplex PCR, and TCRdb's table has in-frame clones only and misses some. The sample holds some 70,000 clones, 85% to 90% seen once. V lost 8 bases to trimming and J lost 11 bases, with 16 bases between them. Germline V gives CDR1 SGHVS, CDR2 FQNEAQ. This CDR3 is 11 amino acids long. The sample was peripheral blood. The chain joins TRBV7-8 to TRBJ2-7; D is perhaps TRBD2 (5 bases). The clonotype originates from a man aged 45-60 years with active COVID-19. The CDR3 here is CASGSERGEYF. For the CDR3, the DNA is TGTGCCAGCGGATCGGAACGGGGAGAGTACTTC.